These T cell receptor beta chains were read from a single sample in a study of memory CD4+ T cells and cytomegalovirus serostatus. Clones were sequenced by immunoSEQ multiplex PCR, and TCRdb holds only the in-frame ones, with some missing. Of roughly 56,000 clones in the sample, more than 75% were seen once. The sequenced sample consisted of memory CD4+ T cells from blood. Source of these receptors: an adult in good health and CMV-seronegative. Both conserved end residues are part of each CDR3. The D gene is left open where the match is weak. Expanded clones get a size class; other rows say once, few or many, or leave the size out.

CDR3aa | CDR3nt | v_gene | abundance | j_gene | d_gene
CASSFSPQVETQYF | TGTGCCAGCAGCTTTAGTCCCCAGGTCGAGACCCAGTACTTC | TRBV11-2 | - | TRBJ2-5 | -
CASSPQGALNSPLHF | TGTGCCAGCAGTCCACAGGGGGCGCTTAATTCACCCCTCCACTTT | TRBV4-2 | - | TRBJ1-6 | TRBD1
CASSRTSGGAITKNIQYF | TGTGCCAGCAGCCGGACTAGCGGGGGGGCTATAACCAAAAACATTCAGTACTTC | TRBV2 | - | TRBJ2-4 | TRBD2
CASSLDRYENTEAFF | TGCGCCAGCAGCTTGGATAGATATGAAAACACTGAAGCTTTCTTT | TRBV5-1 | - | TRBJ1-1 | -
CASSSTSGRPTRTEAFF | - | TRBV28 | - | TRBJ1-1 | -
CASSSTGPYGYTF | TGTGCCAGCAGCTCCACAGGGCCTTATGGCTACACCTTC | TRBV11-2 | - | TRBJ1-2 | -
CASSRDREQPQHF | TGTGCCAGCAGCCGGGACAGGGAACAGCCCCAGCATTTT | TRBV7-2 | - | TRBJ1-5 | TRBD1
CASSFHQGSGANVLTF | TGCGCCAGCAGCTTCCATCAGGGCTCTGGGGCCAACGTCCTGACTTTC | TRBV5-1 | - | TRBJ2-6 | -
CASSGDPGHFFFDEQFF | TGTGCCAGCAGCGGTGATCCGGGACATTTTTTCTTCGATGAGCAGTTCTTC | TRBV9 | - | TRBJ2-1 | -
CASSLARERPQHF | TGTGCCAGCAGCTTAGCGCGTGAGAGGCCCCAGCATTTT | TRBV7-3 | once | TRBJ1-5 | -
CASSLAGTGNYGYTF | TGTGCCAGCAGCTTGGCCGGGACAGGGAACTATGGCTACACCTTC | TRBV5-6 | - | TRBJ1-2 | TRBD1
CASSRRGGENTGELFF | TGTGCCAGCAGCCGGCGGGGGGGCGAGAACACCGGGGAGCTGTTTTTT | TRBV11-1 | once | TRBJ2-2 | TRBD2
CASSPLGGSPLHF | TGTGCCAGCAGCCCCTTAGGTGGTTCACCCCTCCACTTT | TRBV11-2 | few | TRBJ1-6 | -
CASSPARTGELFF | TGTGCTAGCAGCCCCGCCCGCACCGGGGAGCTGTTTTTT | TRBV7-7 | - | TRBJ2-2 | -
CASRRGVTYEQYF | TGTGCCAGCCGGCGGGGGGTCACCTACGAGCAGTACTTC | TRBV2 | - | TRBJ2-7 | TRBD2
CASSPQGVPSGTGELFF | TGTGCCAGCTCACCACAAGGGGTGCCATCGGGCACCGGGGAGCTGTTTTTT | TRBV18 | - | TRBJ2-2 | -
CASSPGAYGYTF | TGTGCCAGCAGCCCTGGTGCCTATGGCTACACCTTC | TRBV14 | - | TRBJ1-2 | -
CASSWGQGGYIQYF | TGTGCCAGCAGCTGGGGACAGGGAGGATACATTCAGTACTTC | TRBV11-1 | few | TRBJ2-4 | TRBD1
CASSQDRNEKLFF | TGTGCCAGCAGCCAAGATAGGAATGAAAAACTGTTTTTT | TRBV4-2 | - | TRBJ1-4 | -
CASSQETQTTQYF | TGTGCCAGCAGCCAAGAGACTCAAACCACGCAGTATTTT | TRBV4-2 | - | TRBJ2-3 | -
CASSQDSGVSGNTIYF | TGCGCCAGCAGCCAAGACTCCGGGGTCTCTGGAAACACCATATATTTT | TRBV4-3 | - | TRBJ1-3 | -
CASSSYLGGAQTKQETQYF | TGTGCCAGCAGCTCATACCTCGGGGGGGCCCAGACCAAACAAGAGACCCAGTACTTC | TRBV7-6 | - | TRBJ2-5 | TRBD2
CASSHRSGYGTNEKLFF | TGTGCCAGCAGCCACCGGTCAGGGTACGGAACTAATGAAAAACTGTTTTTT | TRBV14 | few | TRBJ1-4 | -
CASSPTRGGAEPDTQYF | TGTGCCAGCAGCCCCACACGAGGCGGGGCAGAGCCAGATACGCAGTATTTT | TRBV5-4 | - | TRBJ2-3 | -
CASSSDRGGEQYF | TGTGCTAGCAGCTCCGACAGGGGGGGGGAGCAGTACTTC | TRBV7-7 | - | TRBJ2-5 | TRBD1
CASSGSGERIDTQYF | TGCGCCAGCAGTGGGTCCGGGGAAAGGATAGATACGCAGTATTTT | TRBV10-1 | - | TRBJ2-3 | -
CASSIAGDWETQYF | TGTGCCAGTAGTATAGCGGGGGATTGGGAGACCCAGTACTTC | TRBV19 | once | TRBJ2-5 | -
CASSPPGLARNEQFF | TGTGCCAGCAGCCCTCCGGGACTAGCTAGAAATGAGCAGTTCTTC | TRBV14 | few | TRBJ2-1 | TRBD2
CASSPPGRGADTQYF | TGTGCCAGCAGCCCGCCCGGACGGGGGGCAGATACGCAGTATTTT | TRBV5-4 | - | TRBJ2-3 | TRBD2
CASSSGTSDSWETQYF | TGTGCCAGCAGCTCCGGGACTAGCGATAGCTGGGAGACCCAGTACTTC | TRBV6-4 | - | TRBJ2-5 | TRBD2
CASSSRRGGTGNEQFF | TGTGCCAGCAGTTCCCGTCGGGGGGGAACCGGGAATGAGCAGTTCTTC | TRBV6-5 | - | TRBJ2-1 | TRBD2
CASRRTSGGNEKLFF | TGTGCCAGTAGGCGGACCTCAGGGGGCAACGAAAAACTGTTTTTT | TRBV19 | - | TRBJ1-4 | TRBD1
CASSPPGGADTQYF | TGTGCCAGCAGCCCTCCCGGAGGGGCAGATACGCAGTATTTT | TRBV6-5 | - | TRBJ2-3 | -
CASSLSVATNEKLFF | TGTGCCAGCAGCTTATCGGTAGCAACTAATGAAAAACTGTTTTTT | TRBV7-2 | - | TRBJ1-4 | -
CASGGINEQFF | TGTGCCAGTGGAGGGATCAATGAGCAGTTCTTC | TRBV19 | - | TRBJ2-1 | -
CASSQDTGDNTEAFF | TGTGCCAGCAGCCAAGATACCGGTGATAACACTGAAGCTTTCTTT | TRBV4-2 | - | TRBJ1-1 | -
CASSSADTGVWTLHF | TGTGCCAGCAGCTCGGCCGATACAGGGGTTTGGACCCTCCACTTT | TRBV7-9 | - | TRBJ1-6 | TRBD1
CASSVPGSGYTF | TGCGCCAGCAGTGTTCCAGGGTCTGGCTACACCTTC | TRBV10-2 | - | TRBJ1-2 | -
CASSSSGQVYNEQFF | TGTGCCAGCAGCTCTTCGGGACAGGTCTACAATGAGCAGTTCTTC | TRBV7-3 | - | TRBJ2-1 | TRBD1
CASSLDSTLKPKNIQYF | TGCGCCAGCAGCTTGGATAGTACGTTGAAACCCAAAAACATTCAGTACTTC | TRBV5-1 | - | TRBJ2-4 | -
CATSRDRDEGDTEAFF | TGTGCCACCAGCAGAGATAGAGATGAGGGGGACACTGAAGCTTTCTTT | TRBV15 | - | TRBJ1-1 | -
CASKTGSQPQHF | TGCGCCAGCAAAACAGGGAGCCAGCCCCAGCATTTT | TRBV10-1 | - | TRBJ1-5 | -
CASSRSDGTGPARETQYF | TGTGCCAGCAGTCGATCAGACGGGACAGGGCCCGCGAGGGAGACCCAGTACTTC | TRBV28 | - | TRBJ2-5 | TRBD1
CASSSGQAANTGELFF | TGCGCCAGCAGCTCGGGACAGGCTGCGAACACCGGGGAGCTGTTTTTT | TRBV5-1 | - | TRBJ2-2 | TRBD1
CASSRDRQGNTIYF | TGTGCCAGCAGCCGGGACAGACAAGGAAACACCATATATTTT | TRBV5-8 | - | TRBJ1-3 | TRBD1
CAWNPHRDGYTF | TGTGCCTGGAACCCCCACAGGGACGGCTACACCTTC | TRBV30 | few | TRBJ1-2 | -
CASNKQGLGTDTQYF | TGTGCCAGCAACAAACAGGGTCTTGGGACAGATACGCAGTATTTT | TRBV5-5 | once | TRBJ2-3 | -
CASSRKQGGLEQYF | TGTGCCAGCTCACGGAAACAGGGAGGGCTAGAGCAGTACTTC | TRBV18 | - | TRBJ2-7 | -
CASLTGTARGIQYF | TGTGCCAGCCTTACCGGGACCGCCAGAGGGATTCAGTACTTC | TRBV2 | few | TRBJ2-4 | -
CASSLDRGSNEQYF | TGCGCCAGCAGCTTGGACAGGGGAAGCAACGAGCAGTACTTC | TRBV5-1 | - | TRBJ2-7 | TRBD1
CASSFWDRGGETQYF | TGTGCCAGCAGCTTTTGGGACAGGGGGGGGGAGACCCAGTACTTC | TRBV7-2 | - | TRBJ2-5 | TRBD1